These 21 T cell receptor beta chains came from one sample sequenced in a study of T-cell memory formation after mild COVID-19. TCRdb processed the 5' RACE reads anew with MiXCR; each CDR3 protein has one entry. Of under 250,000 distinct CDR3 sequences in the sample, less than 20% were seen once. The sample consisted of PBMCs or a T cell subset sorted from them (not recorded which). All receptors come from an adult woman who had mild COVID-19 (a few samples of this study predate the infection). Cell type and time point are not known.

The CDR3 DNA sequence: TGCGCCAGCAGCGCATTAGGGGGTTGGGATGAGCAGTTCTTC. Translation gives CASSALGGWDEQFF. V gene TRBV5-1 combines with J gene TRBJ2-1; TRBD1 is a possible D gene (6 bases). The CDR3 loop spans 14 amino acids. CDR1 is SGHRS, CDR2 YFSETQ, per germline. V shed 4 bases and J shed 8 bases, with 16 bases lying between them.

This clonotype has only a few counts. Written as DNA, the CDR3 is TGCAGTGCTAGCCAGGGGACCTATGGCTACACCTTC. Amino acid sequence: CSASQGTYGYTF. The chain recombines TRBV20-1 with TRBJ1-2; a possible D gene is TRBD1 (6 bases). Between the trimmed V and J ends, which lost 3 bases and 4 bases, there was a span of 9 bases. There are 12 residues in the CDR3. From germline, CDR1 is DFQATT and CDR2 SNEGSKA (reference sequence).

In this sample, this clonotype turned up a few times. The rearrangement joins TRBV25-1 to TRBJ2-1; D is possibly TRBD2 (5 bases). The V end was cut by 1 base, the J end by 4 bases, with 8 bases between. The CDR3 is 14 residues long. Germline V gene sequence: CDR1 MGHDK, CDR2 SYGVNS. This CDR3 reads CASSESGSYNEQFF. The CDR3 region has the DNA TGTGCCAGCAGTGAATCGGGGAGTTACAATGAGCAGTTCTTC.

The chain is built from TRBV5-6 and TRBJ2-4; tentative D call: TRBD2 (5 bases). The CDR3 extends over 16 amino acids. V was trimmed by 0 bases and J by 0 bases, leaving 10 bases between them. Germline V CDR1 and CDR2: SGHDT, YYEEEE. The CDR3 sequence: CASSLASGLAKNIQYF. The CDR3 nucleotides read TGTGCCAGCAGCTTGGCCTCGGGATTAGCCAAAAACATTCAGTACTTC.

The V gene is TRBV6-6, the J gene TRBJ2-7, with 7 bases matching TRBD1. The CDR3 is 15 amino acids. Germline lookup yields CDR1 MNHNY and CDR2 SVGAGI (reference sequence). The ends lost 0 bases at V and 3 bases at J; junction bases unmatched: 5. CDR3 bases: TGTGCCAGCAGTTACTCGTACAGGGGAAACTACGAGCAGTACTTC. Translating it yields CASSYSYRGNYEQYF.

This sequence joins TRBV20-1 and TRBJ2-7; perhaps TRBD2 as D (6 bases). V was clipped by 3 bases and J by 5 bases, with 11 bases between them. The germline CDR1 and CDR2 sequences are DFQATT and SNEGSKA (reference sequence). The CDR3 has 12 residues. CDR3 residues: CSAREGSNEQYF. CDR3 sequence (DNA): TGCAGTGCTAGGGAGGGTAGCAACGAGCAGTACTTC.

V and J are TRBV27 and TRBJ2-3; no definite D call. CDR1 and CDR2 from the germline V gene are MNHEY and SMNVEV (reference sequence). Trimming took 8 bases from V and 0 from J, leaving 12 bases between them. The CDR3 totals 14 residues. CDR3 nucleotide sequence: TGTGCCAGCTGTCGTCTACGCAGCACAGATACGCAGTATTTT. This codes for CASCRLRSTDTQYF.

This chain connects TRBV6-2 or TRBV6-3 to TRBJ2-2; 9 nucleotides line up with TRBD2. The CDR3 runs to 15 residues. Germline V CDR1 and CDR2: MNHEY, SVGEGT. With 6 bases clipped from V and 4 bases from J, the junction kept 6 bases outside the gene matches. CDR3 bases: TGTGCCAGCAGGAGGACTAGCGCTATCACCGGGGAGCTGTTTTTT. As protein: CASRRTSAITGELFF.

CDR3 in DNA: TGTGCCAGCAGTTTTACAAACACCATATATTTT. This sequence encodes CASSFTNTIYF. The chain combines TRBV12-3 or TRBV12-4 with TRBJ1-3, with unresolved D. Deletions cut 3 bases from V and 6 bases from J, with 3 bases between. The CDR3 contains 11 residues.

V and J are TRBV12-3 or TRBV12-4 and TRBJ2-7; possibly TRBD1 for D (5 bases). The CDR3 length is 13 residues. Trimming took 7 bases from V and 0 from J, leaving 10 bases between them. The CDR3 bases are TGTGCCAGCACCCTGACAGCCTCCTACGAGCAGTACTTC. Translating it yields CASTLTASYEQYF.

This clonotype was observed a handful of times. The rearrangement joins TRBV12-3 or TRBV12-4 to TRBJ2-7; D may be TRBD2 (5 bases). This CDR3 has 12 residues. The ends were cut back, 2 bases at V and 5 bases at J, with 7 bases in the middle. The CDR3 nucleotides read TGTGCCAGCAGTTTATGGAGGCACGAGCAGTACTTC. Encoded protein: CASSLWRHEQYF.

This clonotype showed up just a few times. V gene TRBV2 combines with J gene TRBJ1-6; TRBD1 might be the D (6 bases). The CDR3 spans 13 residues. Trimming removed 7 bases from V and 8 bases from J, with 12 bases in between. Germline values: CDR1 SNHLY, CDR2 FYNNEI. CDR3 bases: TGTGCCAGCAATTCACAGGGAGATTCACCCCTCCACTTT. Translation gives CASNSQGDSPLHF.

The V and J genes are TRBV4-1 and TRBJ1-1, with D uncertain. Germline lookup yields CDR1 MGHRA and CDR2 YSYEKL. Trimming cost V 1 base and J 1 base, with 7 bases left between them. CDR3 length equals 14 residues. CDR3 DNA: TGCGCCAGCAGCCAAGGCCTTGGGAACACTGAAGCTTTCTTT. This sequence encodes CASSQGLGNTEAFF.

A few counts support this clonotype. The rearrangement links TRBV28 to TRBJ2-5, with D possibly matching TRBD2 (6 bases). The ends were cut back, 2 bases at V and 5 bases at J, with 15 bases in the middle. Germline V gives CDR1 MDHEN, CDR2 SYDVKM. This CDR3 region has 15 residues. CDR3 in DNA: TGTGCCAGCAGTTTAATGCCAGGGACTGGGGAGACCCAGTACTTC. Translation: CASSLMPGTGETQYF.

Ten or more counts support this clonotype. This chain uses TRBV12-3 or TRBV12-4 with TRBJ1-1; D is ambiguous. V dropped 3 bases and J dropped 1 base, with 6 bases sitting between them. The CDR3 contains 13 residues. The CDR3 loop reads CASSFAENTEAFF. The DNA for the CDR3 is TGTGCCAGCAGTTTCGCAGAGAACACTGAAGCTTTCTTT.

This chain connects TRBV11-3 to TRBJ2-1; D gene ambiguous. The CDR3 is 14 residues long. CDR1 and CDR2 (germline): SGHNT, YENEEA. The V end lost 1 base, the J end lost 7 bases, and 11 bases lay between the germline ends. The CDR3 bases are TGTGCCAGCAGCTTAGTACGTGGCGTGAATGAGCAGTTCTTC. It encodes CASSLVRGVNEQFF.

The chain joins TRBV2 to TRBJ1-2; D is uncertain. The V gene lost 6 bases and the J gene lost 2 bases, with 7 bases spanning the gap. Per germline, CDR1 SNHLY and CDR2 FYNNEI. There are 12 residues in the CDR3. The CDR3 DNA reads TGTGCCAGCAGAGAGGGAAACTATGGCTACACCTTC. Its translation is CASREGNYGYTF.

This clonotype appeared many times. CDR3 sequence (DNA): TGCGCCAGCAGCTTGGGAGCCGGCCAAGAGACCCAGTACTTC. It codes for CASSLGAGQETQYF. The rearrangement joins TRBV5-1 to TRBJ2-5; D not resolved. The germline CDR1 and CDR2 sequences are SGHRS and YFSETQ. Trimming cost V 0 bases and J 1 base, with 7 bases left between them. CDR3 length: 14 amino acids.

J is TRBJ1-2 and V is TRBV6-2 or TRBV6-3; 8 bases are a match to TRBD1. The CDR3 consists of 15 residues. V was pared by 6 bases and J by 4 bases, with 10 bases of the junction left unmatched. Germline V gene data show CDR1 as MNHEY and CDR2 as SVGEGT. The CDR3 reads CASRESGTGTYGYTF. The CDR3, as DNA: TGTGCCAGCAGGGAATCCGGGACAGGCACCTATGGCTACACCTTC.

CDR3 nucleotide sequence: TGTGCCAGCAGCGGGGGACAGGGGGAGGGAAAACTGTTTTTT. It is translated as CASSGGQGEGKLFF. The chain is built from TRBV9 and TRBJ1-4; 11 bases match TRBD1. Trimming cost V 3 bases and J 10 bases; bases outside gene matches: 5. Germline V gene data show CDR1 as SGDLS and CDR2 as YYNGEE. The CDR3 runs to 14 residues. Looking up the rest from reference TRBV9 and TRBJ1-4 gives the full variable domain: DSGVTQTPKHLITATGQRVTLRCSPRSGDLSVYWYQQSLDQGLQFLIQYYNGEERAKGNILERFSAQQFPDLHSELNLSSLELGDSALYFCASSGGQGEGKLFFGSGTQLSVL.

This clonotype has just a few counts. The chain is built from TRBV5-6 and TRBJ1-6; D is unresolved. The germline V and J ends were trimmed by 0 bases and 5 bases, with 6 bases remaining between them. This CDR3 region has 14 residues. CDR1 is SGHDT and CDR2 is YYEEEE in the germline V gene. The CDR3 is CASSLASNNSPLHF. CDR3 bases: TGTGCCAGCAGCTTGGCCAGTAATAATTCACCCCTCCACTTT. Full variable domain (rest looked up from reference TRBV5-6 and TRBJ1-6): DAGVTQSPTHLIKTRGQQVTLRCSPKSGHDTVSWYQQALGQGPQFIFQYYEEEERQRGNFPDRFSGHQFPNYSSELNVNALLLGDSALYLCASSLASNNSPLHFGNGTRLTVT.